These 27 T cell receptor beta chains share one sample of origin, sequenced in a study of blood T cell repertoires in COVID-19. Sequenced by immunoSEQ multiplex PCR; TCRdb stores in-frame clones only, minus some. The sample yields about 150,000 clones, around 80% seen once. Sequencing input: peripheral blood. The receptors were sampled from a man aged 55-75 years with acute or convalescent COVID-19.

The chain uses TRBV21-1 and TRBJ1-3. TRBV21-1 is a known pseudogene. The CDR3 consists of 16 residues. This chain's CDR3 is CASSKDPLSSGNTIYF. The CDR3 DNA is TGTGCCAGCAGCAAAGACCCCCTTAGCTCTGGAAACACCATATATTTT.

The CDR3 sequence is CASSSGLAGGYNEQFF. The CDR3 region has the DNA TGTGCCAGCAGTTCGGGGCTAGCGGGAGGCTACAATGAGCAGTTCTTC. V and J are TRBV6-2 or TRBV6-3 and TRBJ2-1; 11 nucleotides align to TRBD2. The V and J ends lost 4 bases and 3 bases, in that order; junction bases with no gene match: 5. This CDR3 is built from 16 residues. Germline V gene lookup returns CDR1 MNHEY and CDR2 SVGEGT.

The gene calls are TRBV5-6 and TRBJ1-4, with D unclear. The V end lost 5 bases, the J end lost 8 bases, and 13 bases lay between the germline ends. The germline CDR1 and CDR2 sequences are SGHDT and YYEEEE. The CDR3 totals 13 residues. The CDR3 bases are TGTGCCAGCAGGGGGAGGCTCGACGAAAAACTGTTTTTT. This sequence encodes CASRGRLDEKLFF.

The V and J genes are TRBV3-1 (or the pseudogene TRBV3-2) and TRBJ2-1; D is unresolved. V lost 3 bases, J lost 0 bases, and 9 bases lay in between. Per germline, CDR1 LGHDT and CDR2 YNNKEL (reference sequence). The CDR3 totals 15 residues. Here the CDR3 DNA reads TGTGCCAGCAGCCATTCGGGTTTCTCCTACAATGAGCAGTTCTTC. This encodes CASSHSGFSYNEQFF.

The genes are TRBV28 and TRBJ1-6; a weak D match, TRBD1 (5 bases). Trimming took 6 bases from V and 7 from J, leaving 13 bases between them. Germline V gene lookup returns CDR1 MDHEN and CDR2 SYDVKM. The CDR3 totals 14 residues. This CDR3 reads CASRAQGGNSPLHF. For the CDR3, the DNA is TGTGCCAGCAGGGCTCAGGGTGGGAATTCACCCCTCCACTTT.

This clone was seen a few times. This chain links TRBV28 with TRBJ1-1, with TRBD1 as a possible D gene (5 bases). CDR1 MDHEN and CDR2 SYDVKM come from the germline V gene. Trimming cost V 7 bases and J 6 bases, with 12 bases left between them. The CDR3 is made up of 12 amino acids. The DNA of the CDR3 is TGTGCCAGCAAGTACGCAGGGCCTGAAGCTTTCTTT. Translation: CASKYAGPEAFF. Together with reference TRBV28 and TRBJ1-1, the CDR3 gives the full variable domain: DVKVTQSSRYLVKRTGEKVFLECVQDMDHENMFWYRQDPGLGLRLIYFSYDVKMKEKGDIPEGYSVSREKKERFSLILESASTNQTSMYLCASKYAGPEAFFGQGTRLTVV.

This clone appeared a single time. The chain recombines TRBV28 with TRBJ2-3; the D gene is possibly TRBD2 (5 bases). The V gene's germline CDR1 is MDHEN and CDR2 SYDVKM. Trimming stripped 5 bases from V and 4 bases from J, with 13 bases between. The CDR3 sequence is 14 residues long. The CDR3 sequence: CASSAGIPSDTQYF. The CDR3 nucleotides are TGTGCCAGCAGTGCCGGGATTCCCTCAGATACGCAGTATTTT.

The chain is built from TRBV7-2 and TRBJ1-5, with TRBD1 matching over 8 bases. The CDR3 is 14 amino acids. V lost 4 bases to trimming and J lost 5 bases; unmatched junction nucleotides: 4. Germline-derived CDR1 and CDR2 are SGHTA and FQGNSA. CDR3 loop: CASSSDRVYQPQHF. The CDR3 DNA sequence: TGTGCCAGCAGCTCGGACAGGGTTTATCAGCCCCAGCATTTT. The full variable domain, rest sourced from reference TRBV7-2 and TRBJ1-5, is GAGVSQSPSNKVTEKGKDVELRCDPISGHTALYWYRQSLGQGLEFLIYFQGNSAPDKSGLPSDRFSAERTGGSVSTLTIQRTQQEDSAVYLCASSSDRVYQPQHFGDGTRLSIL.

V usage is TRBV5-5 and J usage is TRBJ1-2, with 7 bases identical to TRBD1. The CDR3 has 16 residues. Germline assignment: CDR1 SGHKS and CDR2 YYEKEE (reference sequence). V gave up 1 base and J gave up 3 bases; unmatched junction bases: 9. This chain's CDR3 is CASSLTARQGDYGYTF. CDR3 DNA sequence: TGTGCCAGCAGCTTGACGGCTAGACAGGGAGACTATGGCTACACCTTC.

The CDR3 nucleotides are TGTGCCAGCAGTTCAAGAAACACCATATATTTT. This sequence encodes CASSSRNTIYF. This rearrangement joins TRBV12-3 or TRBV12-4 to TRBJ1-3, with D uncertain. There are 11 residues in the CDR3. Trimming stripped 4 bases from V and 5 bases from J, with 3 bases between.

The chain links TRBV28 to TRBJ2-3, with D possibly being TRBD2 (6 bases). Germline V gene lookup returns CDR1 MDHEN and CDR2 SYDVKM. V gave up 7 bases and J gave up 3 bases, with 11 bases separating them. CDR3 length: 13 amino acids. The CDR3, as DNA: TGTGCCAGCAAGGAGGGATGGACAGATACGCAGTATTTT. Translating it yields CASKEGWTDTQYF.

This rearrangement joins TRBV19 to TRBJ1-2; the match to TRBD1 covers 8 bases. The CDR3 loop spans 15 amino acids. With 6 bases clipped from V and 4 bases from J, the junction kept 10 bases outside the gene matches. Germline CDR1 and CDR2: LNHDA and SQIVND (reference sequence). The CDR3 here is CASSSTGQGVYGYTF. In nucleotides, the CDR3 is TGTGCCAGTAGCTCAACCGGACAGGGAGTCTATGGCTACACCTTC.

The rearrangement joins TRBV12-3 or TRBV12-4 to TRBJ1-1; D gene uncertain. V lost 2 bases, J lost 8 bases, and 9 bases lay in between. The CDR3 loop spans 12 amino acids. In nucleotides, the CDR3 is TGTGCCAGCAGTTTATCTAGCAGGGAAGCTTTCTTT. The encoded protein is CASSLSSREAFF.

This chain connects TRBV29-1 to TRBJ1-2, with a tentative D call TRBD1 (5 bases). Trimming took 4 bases from V and 4 from J, leaving 13 bases between them. The germline V gene has CDR1 SQVTM and CDR2 ANQGSEA. The CDR3 has 13 residues. The CDR3, as DNA: TGCAGCGTTGCCCTACCCAGGGCCTATGGCTACACCTTC. Translating gives CSVALPRAYGYTF.

The V gene is TRBV6-5, the J gene TRBJ1-2; 7 bases are a match to TRBD1. This CDR3 is built from 13 residues. V shed 6 bases and J 7 bases; nucleotides not matched to a gene: 8. Germline V gene lookup returns CDR1 MNHEY and CDR2 SVGAGI. CDR3 sequence reads: CASRRQGKGGYTF. As DNA, the CDR3 is TGTGCCAGCAGACGACAGGGAAAGGGTGGCTACACCTTC.

This clone was seen a single time. V gene TRBV5-5 combines with J gene TRBJ2-2; tentatively, D is TRBD1 (6 bases). The V gene lost 0 bases and the J gene lost 5 bases, with 11 bases spanning the gap. Per germline, CDR1 SGHKS and CDR2 YYEKEE (reference sequence). This CDR3 comprises 15 residues. CDR3 in DNA: TGTGCCAGCAGCTTGGGGACAGCGCAAACCGGGGAGCTGTTTTTT. Translated: CASSLGTAQTGELFF.

This chain joins TRBV6-6 and TRBJ2-1, with TRBD2 matching over 7 bases. Germline V gene data show CDR1 as MNHNY and CDR2 as SVGAGI (reference sequence). Trimming cost V 6 bases and J 1 base; bases outside gene matches: 6. This CDR3 contains 15 residues. Written as DNA, the CDR3 is TGTGCCAGCAGCCCTACTAGCGAGTCCTACAATGAGCAGTTCTTC. This gives the protein CASSPTSESYNEQFF.

The V call is TRBV7-2, the J call TRBJ1-6; the D is unclear. V was pared by 1 base and J by 9 bases, with 10 bases between. The V gene's germline CDR1 is SGHTA and CDR2 FQGNSA. The CDR3 has 14 residues. The CDR3 region has the DNA TGTGCCAGCAGCTTAGGCCAGTACACTTCACCCCTCCACTTT. It yields the protein CASSLGQYTSPLHF.

The CDR3 bases are TGCGCCAGCAGCGTTAGCGGGGAGCCTCAAGAGACCCAGTACTTC. Translation: CASSVSGEPQETQYF. The rearrangement links TRBV5-1 to TRBJ2-5, with 8 bases lining up with TRBD2. Germline CDR1 SGHRS, CDR2 YFSETQ. Unmatched junction bases numbered 7, after V lost 4 bases and J lost 2 bases. The CDR3 totals 15 residues.

This chain joins TRBV5-1 and TRBJ2-5, with D perhaps TRBD2 (6 bases). There are 14 residues in the CDR3. The V and J ends lost 0 bases and 5 bases respectively, with 11 bases between them. Germline CDR1 is SGHRS and CDR2 is YFSETQ. In DNA form, the CDR3 reads TGCGCCAGCAGCTTGGAATGGGGGGACGAGACCCAGTACTTC. Translating gives CASSLEWGDETQYF.

Written as DNA, the CDR3 is TGCGCCAGCAGCCATTCCGGACAGGGGACAGATACGCAGTATTTT. Its translation: CASSHSGQGTDTQYF. The gene calls are TRBV4-1 and TRBJ2-3, with 9 bases fitting TRBD1. From germline, CDR1 is MGHRA and CDR2 YSYEKL. Losses at the gene ends were 3 bases for V and 3 bases for J; bases not matched to a gene: 4. This CDR3 is built from 15 residues.

The rearrangement links TRBV7-2 to TRBJ2-7, with D perhaps matching TRBD1 (6 bases). Trimming removed 2 bases from V and 2 bases from J, with 16 bases in between. Germline V CDR1 and CDR2: SGHTA, FQGNSA. The CDR3 loop spans 16 amino acids. CDR3: CASSLKWQGGTYEQYF. The CDR3 DNA sequence: TGTGCCAGCAGCTTAAAGTGGCAAGGGGGTACCTACGAGCAGTACTTC.

In this sample, this clone turned up a few times. This chain joins TRBV2 and TRBJ2-2, with a tentative D call TRBD2 (5 bases). The CDR3 is made up of 15 amino acids. V lost 1 base and J 0 bases, leaving 6 bases between the germline ends. From germline, CDR1 is SNHLY and CDR2 FYNNEI. The DNA for the CDR3 is TGTGCCAGCAGTGAAGTGGGAGCGAACACCGGGGAGCTGTTTTTT. It is translated as CASSEVGANTGELFF.

The chain carries TRBV4-3 and TRBJ2-5; maybe TRBD1 (5 bases). The CDR3 has 14 residues. The V gene's germline CDR1 is LGHNA and CDR2 YSLEER. V lost 4 bases and J 2 bases, leaving 11 bases between the germline ends. CDR3 in amino acids: CASSPFRVQETQYF. CDR3 bases: TGCGCCAGCAGCCCATTCAGGGTACAAGAGACCCAGTACTTC.

The chain carries TRBV7-2 and TRBJ2-3; 14 bases map to TRBD2. V was pared by 5 bases and J by 6 bases, with 10 bases of the junction left unmatched. Germline V lookup: CDR1 SGHTA, CDR2 FQGNSA. There are 17 residues in the CDR3. CDR3 sequence (DNA): TGTGCCAGCAGCGACAGGACTAGCGGGGGGCCCGGGGATACGCAGTATTTT. This encodes CASSDRTSGGPGDTQYF.

J is TRBJ2-3 and V is TRBV2; D might be TRBD2 (5 bases). Trimming removed 5 bases at V and 1 base at J, with 16 bases between. The CDR3 covers 16 residues. Looked up from germline, CDR1 is SNHLY and CDR2 is FYNNEI. CDR3 nucleotides: TGTGCCAGCAGTCGTGAACGAGGGCCGGGCACAGATACGCAGTATTTT. Translation: CASSRERGPGTDTQYF.

This CDR3 is CASSEGQGWETQYF. DNA for the CDR3: TGTGCCAGCAGTGAGGGACAGGGGTGGGAGACCCAGTACTTC. J is TRBJ2-5 and V is TRBV6-2 or TRBV6-3; 10 nucleotides match TRBD1. The CDR3 length is 14 residues. V lost 5 bases and J lost 5; bases outside the gene matches: 5. CDR1 MNHEY and CDR2 SVGEGT come from the germline V gene.